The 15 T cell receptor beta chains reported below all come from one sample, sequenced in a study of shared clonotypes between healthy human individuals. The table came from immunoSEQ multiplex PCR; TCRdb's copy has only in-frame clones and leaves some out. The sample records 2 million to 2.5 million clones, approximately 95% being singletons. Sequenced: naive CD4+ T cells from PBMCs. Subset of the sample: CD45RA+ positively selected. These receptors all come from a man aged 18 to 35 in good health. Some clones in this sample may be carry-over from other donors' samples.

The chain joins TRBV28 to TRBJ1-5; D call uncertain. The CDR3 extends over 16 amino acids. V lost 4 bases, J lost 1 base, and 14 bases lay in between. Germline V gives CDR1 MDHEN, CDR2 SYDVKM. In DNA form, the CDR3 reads TGTGCCAGCAGTTCAATACCGTCAGTCAGCAATCAGCCCCAGCATTTT. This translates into CASSSIPSVSNQPQHF.

CDR3 nucleotides: TGTGCCTGGAGTCCCCTGGGACAGCAGAACTATGGCTACACCTTC. It translates to CAWSPLGQQNYGYTF. The chain employs TRBV30 and TRBJ1-2; 7 positions match TRBD1. CDR1 and CDR2 from the germline V gene are GTSNPN and SVGIG (reference sequence). This CDR3 has 15 residues. The junction had 8 bases not matched to a gene; V was cut back by 2 bases and J by 2 bases.

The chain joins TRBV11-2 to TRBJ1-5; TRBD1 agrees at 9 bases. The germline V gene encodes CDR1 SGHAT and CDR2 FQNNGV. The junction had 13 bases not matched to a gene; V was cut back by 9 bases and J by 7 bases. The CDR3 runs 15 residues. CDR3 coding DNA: TGTGCCAGGGGGGTGGAAACAGGGGGCAGGCAGCCCCAGCATTTT. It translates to CARGVETGGRQPQHF.

The CDR3 DNA sequence: TGTGCCAGCAGCTTCACGCGGGAGGACTACAATGAGCAGTTCTTC. Protein sequence: CASSFTREDYNEQFF. This chain connects TRBV7-2 to TRBJ2-1; 8 bases fit TRBD2. Looked up from germline, CDR1 is SGHTA and CDR2 is FQGNSA. The CDR3 runs to 15 residues. The junction had 4 bases not matched to a gene; V was cut back by 3 bases and J by 3 bases.

CDR3 sequence: CAWSADPTGELFF. The CDR3 region has the DNA TGTGCCTGGAGCGCAGACCCCACCGGGGAGCTGTTTTTT. This sequence joins TRBV30 and TRBJ2-2; D not certain. V shed 3 bases and J shed 4 bases, with 9 bases lying between them. Per the germline V gene, CDR1 is GTSNPN and CDR2 is SVGIG (reference sequence). The CDR3 length is 13 residues.

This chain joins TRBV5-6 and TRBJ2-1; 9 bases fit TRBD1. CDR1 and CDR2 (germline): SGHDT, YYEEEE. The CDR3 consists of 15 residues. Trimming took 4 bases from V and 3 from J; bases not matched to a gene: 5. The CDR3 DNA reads TGTGCCAGCAGCGCCGGACAGGGGAACTACAATGAGCAGTTCTTC. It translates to CASSAGQGNYNEQFF.

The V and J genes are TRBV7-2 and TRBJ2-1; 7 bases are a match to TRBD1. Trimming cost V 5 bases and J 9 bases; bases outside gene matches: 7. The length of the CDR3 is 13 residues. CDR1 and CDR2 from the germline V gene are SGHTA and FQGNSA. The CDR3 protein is CASSPVGGSEQFF. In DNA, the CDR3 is TGTGCCAGCAGCCCCGTAGGGGGCAGTGAGCAGTTCTTC.

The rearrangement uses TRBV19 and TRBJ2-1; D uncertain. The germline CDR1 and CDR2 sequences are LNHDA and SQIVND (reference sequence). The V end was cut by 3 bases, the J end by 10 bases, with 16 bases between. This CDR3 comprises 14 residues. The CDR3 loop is CASSIGLSAREQFF. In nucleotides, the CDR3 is TGTGCCAGTAGTATCGGTCTCAGCGCGAGGGAGCAGTTCTTC.

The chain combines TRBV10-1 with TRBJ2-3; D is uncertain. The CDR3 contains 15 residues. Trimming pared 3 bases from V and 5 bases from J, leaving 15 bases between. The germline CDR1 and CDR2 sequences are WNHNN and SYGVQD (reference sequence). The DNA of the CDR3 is TGCGCCAGCAGTGAAGGCTTGAGAGAAAAAGATACGCAGTATTTT. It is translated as CASSEGLREKDTQYF.

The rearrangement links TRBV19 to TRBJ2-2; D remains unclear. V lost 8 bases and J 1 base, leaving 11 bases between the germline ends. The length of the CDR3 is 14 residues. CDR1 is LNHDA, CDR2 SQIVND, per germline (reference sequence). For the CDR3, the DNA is TGTGCCAGTCATTCACAAGTGAACACCGGGGAGCTGTTTTTT. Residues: CASHSQVNTGELFF. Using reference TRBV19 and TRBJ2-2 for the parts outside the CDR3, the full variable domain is DGGITQSPKYLFRKEGQNVTLSCEQNLNHDAMYWYRQDPGQGLRLIYYSQIVNDFQKGDIAEGYSVSREKKESFPLTVTSAQKNPTAFYLCASHSQVNTGELFFGEGSRLTVL.

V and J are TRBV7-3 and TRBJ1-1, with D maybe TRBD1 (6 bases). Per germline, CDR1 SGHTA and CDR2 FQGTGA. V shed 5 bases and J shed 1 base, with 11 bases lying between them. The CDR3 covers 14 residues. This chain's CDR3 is CASSQQGRNTEAFF. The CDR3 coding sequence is TGTGCCAGCAGCCAACAGGGAAGGAACACTGAAGCTTTCTTT.

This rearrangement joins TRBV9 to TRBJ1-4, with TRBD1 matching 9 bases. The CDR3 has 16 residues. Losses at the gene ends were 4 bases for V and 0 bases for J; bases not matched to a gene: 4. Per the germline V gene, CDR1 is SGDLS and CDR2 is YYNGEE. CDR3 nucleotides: TGTGCCAGCAGCACCACAGGGGGCGCAACTAATGAAAAACTGTTTTTT. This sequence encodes CASSTTGGATNEKLFF.

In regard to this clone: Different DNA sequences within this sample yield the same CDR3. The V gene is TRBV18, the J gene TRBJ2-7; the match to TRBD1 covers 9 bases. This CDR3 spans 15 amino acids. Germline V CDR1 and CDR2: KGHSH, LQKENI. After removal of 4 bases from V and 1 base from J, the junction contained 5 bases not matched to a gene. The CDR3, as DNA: TGTGCCAGCTCACAACCGGGACAGGGTTCCTACGAGCAGTACTTC. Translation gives CASSQPGQGSYEQYF.

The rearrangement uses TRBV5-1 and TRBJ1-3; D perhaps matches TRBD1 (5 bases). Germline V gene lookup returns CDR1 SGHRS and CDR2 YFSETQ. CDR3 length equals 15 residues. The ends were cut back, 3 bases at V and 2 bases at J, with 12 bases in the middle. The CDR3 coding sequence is TGCGCCAGCAGCTCTTCAGGGTTTGCTGGAAACACCATATATTTT. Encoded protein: CASSSSGFAGNTIYF.

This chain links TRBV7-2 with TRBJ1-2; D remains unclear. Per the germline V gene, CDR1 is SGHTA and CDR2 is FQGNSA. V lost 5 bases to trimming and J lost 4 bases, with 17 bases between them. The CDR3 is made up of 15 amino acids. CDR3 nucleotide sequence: TGTGCCAGCAGCCCCCGACTAGAATCTCCCTATGGCTACACCTTC. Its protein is CASSPRLESPYGYTF.